These T cell receptor beta chains were read from a single sample in a study of T cell responses to AZD1222 COVID-19 vaccine. Repertoires were generated with immunoSEQ multiplex PCR, while TCRdb's copy carries only in-frame clones and drops some. The data contain 120,000 or so clones, about 90% of them singletons. The sample in question was peripheral blood, obtained on day 0 of AZD1222 vaccination. Every receptor here comes from an adult in good health. Each CDR3 is given with its conserved first and last residue. A D gene is named only where the DNA matches it firmly. The size entry is marked missing in some rows and otherwise reads once, few, many or a size class.

>TRBV18|TRBJ1-1|-|15|-
CASSPDPGGRNLAFF
TGTGCCAGCTCACCAGACCCCGGGGGAAGGAACTTAGCTTTCTTT
>TRBV24-1|TRBJ2-1|few|19|TRBD2
CATSGAGTSGGLSYNEQFF
TGTGCCACCAGTGGGGCCGGGACTAGCGGGGGGTTATCCTACAATGAGCAGTTCTTC
>TRBV27|TRBJ2-5|once|15|-
CASSYDPNRGETQYF
TGTGCCAGCAGTTATGACCCGAACCGGGGAGAGACCCAGTACTTC
>TRBV3-1/TRBV3-2|TRBJ1-5|-|14|-
CASSLRHKDQPQHF
TGTGCCAGCAGCCTCCGACACAAGGATCAGCCCCAGCATTTT
>TRBV5-1|TRBJ1-1|few|14|-
CASSLAAGNTEAFF
TGCGCCAGCAGCTTGGCCGCGGGTAACACTGAAGCTTTCTTT
>TRBV7-2|TRBJ1-1|-|13|-
CASSSPPGGEAFF
TGTGCCAGCAGCTCTCCCCCGGGGGGAGAAGCTTTCTTT
>TRBV5-1|TRBJ2-3|-|15|-
CASSLVQSSTDTQYF
TGCGCCAGCAGCTTGGTCCAATCTAGCACAGATACGCAGTATTTT
>TRBV27|TRBJ1-6|-|13|-
CASSLDWGSPLHF
TGTGCCAGCAGTTTAGATTGGGGTTCACCCCTCCACTTT
>TRBV5-1|TRBJ2-5|-|15|-
CASSPLLGQGETQYF
TGCGCCAGCAGCCCCTTACTGGGACAAGGAGAGACCCAGTACTTC
>TRBV30|TRBJ2-7|-|12|-
CAWSVRIYEQYF
TGTGCCTGGAGTGTACGGATCTACGAGCAGTACTTC
>TRBV27|TRBJ1-1|-|14|-
CASSGFVGGTEAFF
TGTGCCAGCAGTGGGTTTGTGGGAGGGACTGAAGCTTTCTTT
>TRBV6-5|TRBJ1-2|-|12|-
CASTLGRGGYTF
TGTGCCAGCACCTTGGGACGGGGAGGCTACACCTTC
>TRBV11-2|TRBJ1-1|-|12|-
CASSSNRIEAFF
TGTGCCAGCAGTTCCAATCGGATCGAAGCTTTCTTT
>TRBV29-1|TRBJ1-2|-|12|-
CSVATGSYGYTF
TGCAGCGTTGCCACAGGGTCCTATGGCTACACCTTC
>TRBV14|TRBJ2-2|-|16|-
CASSQELGTETGELFF
TGTGCCAGCAGCCAAGAGTTGGGAACAGAAACCGGGGAGCTGTTTTTT
>TRBV15|TRBJ2-3|-|14|-
CATSRDYTAGTQYF
TGTGCCACCAGCAGAGATTACACCGCGGGCACGCAGTATTTT
>TRBV28|TRBJ2-1|-|16|-
CASSTIGGGWDNEQFF
TGTGCCAGCAGCACTATTGGAGGGGGTTGGGACAATGAGCAGTTCTTC
>TRBV6-7|TRBJ1-3|-|17|TRBD1
CASSYSDRGLCENTIYF
TGTGCCAGCAGTTACTCGGACAGGGGGCTATGTGAAAACACCATATATTTT
>TRBV7-2|TRBJ1-2|-|15|-
CASSLEVGRDYGYTF
TGTGCCAGCAGCTTAGAAGTGGGAAGGGATTATGGCTACACCTTC
>TRBV19|TRBJ2-7|-|12|-
CASSIGAGEQYF
TGTGCCAGTAGTATCGGGGCGGGGGAGCAGTACTTC
>TRBV4-1|TRBJ1-2|-|15|-
CASSQPTRGDYGYTF
TGCGCCAGCAGCCAGCCGACACGGGGAGACTATGGCTACACCTTC
>TRBV9|TRBJ2-7|-|15|TRBD2
CASSVDPSGSYEQYF
TGTGCCAGCAGCGTAGATCCTAGCGGGAGCTACGAGCAGTACTTC
>TRBV4-1|TRBJ1-3|-|17|-
CASSQGSKGQSGNTIYF
TGCGCCAGCAGCCAAGGATCCAAGGGGCAAAGCGGAAACACCATATATTTT
>TRBV5-5|TRBJ2-5|-|14|-
CASSLAPGQETQYF
TGTGCCAGCAGCTTGGCGCCGGGACAAGAGACCCAGTACTTC
>TRBV3-1/TRBV3-2|TRBJ1-4|-|16|TRBD1
CASSQLFGQGAEKLFF
TGTGCCAGCAGCCAACTATTTGGACAGGGGGCTGAAAAACTGTTTTTT
>TRBV7-6|TRBJ2-2|-|16|-
CASSLLAQGDTGELFF
TGTGCCAGCAGCTTGTTGGCTCAGGGTGACACCGGGGAGCTGTTTTTT
>TRBV6-6|TRBJ1-5|-|12|-
CATQGANQPQHF
TGTGCCACTCAGGGCGCCAATCAGCCCCAGCATTTT
>TRBV4-1|TRBJ1-4|-|14|-
CASSSQANNEKLFF
TGCGCCAGCAGCTCGCAGGCGAATAATGAAAAACTGTTTTTT
>TRBV28|TRBJ2-1|once|16|TRBD2
CASRPLGLAAYNEQFF
TGTGCCAGCAGGCCTTTGGGACTAGCGGCATACAATGAGCAGTTCTTC
>TRBV19|TRBJ2-7|-|16|TRBD1
CASSIVPGQEAYEQYF
TGTGCCAGTAGTATAGTTCCAGGACAGGAGGCCTACGAGCAGTACTTC
>TRBV5-4|TRBJ2-1|-|13|-
CASSVDGGGEQFF
TGTGCCAGCAGCGTGGACGGGGGCGGTGAGCAGTTCTTC
>TRBV4-1|TRBJ2-7|once|12|-
CASSHQQGEQYF
TGCGCCAGCAGCCATCAACAGGGTGAGCAGTACTTC
>TRBV7-8|TRBJ2-7|-|14|TRBD1
CASSDRTGSYEQYF
TGTGCCAGCAGCGACCGGACAGGTTCCTACGAGCAGTACTTC
>TRBV21-1|TRBJ2-2|-|20|-
CASSLTNPGTGTENTGELFF
TGTGCCAGCAGCCTAACGAATCCCGGGACAGGGACAGAGAACACCGGGGAGCTGTTTTTT
>TRBV19|TRBJ1-6|-|15|-
CASSIVGRFNSPLHF
TGTGCCAGTAGTATAGTAGGCAGGTTTAATTCACCCCTCCACTTT
>TRBV28|TRBJ2-1|once|14|TRBD1
CAALPGQGTHEQFF
TGTGCCGCCTTACCGGGACAGGGTACACATGAGCAGTTCTTC
>TRBV28|TRBJ2-7|-|11|-
CASASQLRQYF
TGTGCCAGCGCCTCCCAGTTAAGGCAGTACTTC
>TRBV20-1|TRBJ2-5|once|11|-
CSARFRETQYF
TGCAGTGCTAGATTTCGTGAGACCCAGTACTTC
>TRBV7-9|TRBJ1-2|-|16|-
CASSLETRALGNGYTF
TGTGCCAGCAGCTTAGAGACGAGAGCATTGGGGAATGGCTACACCTTC